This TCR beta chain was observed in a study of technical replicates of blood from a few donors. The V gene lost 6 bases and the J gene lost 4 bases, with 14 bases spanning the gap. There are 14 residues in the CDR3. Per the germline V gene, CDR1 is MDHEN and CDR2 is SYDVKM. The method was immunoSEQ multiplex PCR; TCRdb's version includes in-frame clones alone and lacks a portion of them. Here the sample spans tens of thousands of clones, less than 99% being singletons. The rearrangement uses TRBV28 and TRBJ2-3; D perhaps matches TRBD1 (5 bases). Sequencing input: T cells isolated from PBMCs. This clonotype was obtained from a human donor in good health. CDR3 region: CASSNRIGADTQYF. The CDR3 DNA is TGTGCCAGCAGCAACAGGATAGGCGCAGATACGCAGTATTTT. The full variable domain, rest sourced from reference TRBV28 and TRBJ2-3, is DVKVTQSSRYLVKRTGEKVFLECVQDMDHENMFWYRQDPGLGLRLIYFSYDVKMKEKGDIPEGYSVSREKKERFSLILESASTNQTSMYLCASSNRIGADTQYFGPGTRLTVL.